A selection of T cell receptor beta chains follows, all from one sample in a study of blood T cell repertoires in COVID-19. Clones were read by immunoSEQ multiplex PCR, and TCRdb kept only the in-frame ones, dropping some. The repertoire has 310,000 or so clones, about 87% of them found once; the top ten carry 8% to 9%. Sequencing was carried out using PBMCs or T cells enriched from blood (not recorded which). The source of these receptors is a woman in her late teens or twenties who had recovered from COVID-19. Both conserved end residues are part of each CDR3. Each record gives: clone size, D gene, V gene, J gene, CDR3 protein, CDR3 DNA. D genes are given only for firm matches. The size field is filled for only some rows; it gives once, few, many or a size class.

>once|-|TRBV4-2|TRBJ1-1
CASSQDRQAWTEAFF
TGTGCCAGCAGCCAAGATAGACAGGCGTGGACTGAAGCTTTCTTT
>few|TRBD2|TRBV6-5|TRBJ2-2
CASSRVGRAPGELFF
TGTGCCAGCAGTCGCGTCGGGAGGGCCCCCGGGGAGCTGTTTTTT
>-|TRBD1|TRBV28|TRBJ2-3
CASSLQGARWSDTQYF
TGTGCCAGCAGTTTACAGGGGGCGCGATGGTCAGATACGCAGTATTTT
>-|-|TRBV15|TRBJ2-1
CATSNLAPRYNEQFF
TGTGCCACCAGCAATCTAGCGCCCCGCTACAATGAGCAGTTCTTC
>-|-|TRBV15|TRBJ1-6
CATSRGGGNSPLHF
TGTGCCACCAGCAGAGGGGGGGGAAATTCACCCCTCCACTTT
>-|TRBD2|TRBV27|TRBJ2-3
CASSFSGIPPDTQYF
TGTGCCAGCAGTTTTAGCGGGATTCCCCCAGATACGCAGTATTTT
>once|-|TRBV4-3|TRBJ1-1
CASSQPSEGTEAFF
TGCGCCAGCAGCCAGCCCTCAGAGGGCACTGAAGCTTTCTTT
>-|-|TRBV4-1|TRBJ1-1
CASSLTGTSDTEAFF
TGCGCCAGCAGCCTAACGGGGACATCGGACACTGAAGCTTTCTTT
>-|-|TRBV15|TRBJ2-5
CATSRDRAQETQYF
TGTGCCACCAGCAGAGACAGGGCACAAGAGACCCAGTACTTC
>-|-|TRBV28|TRBJ2-2
CASTRRDTGELFF
TGTGCCAGCACCCGACGGGACACCGGGGAGCTGTTTTTT
>-|-|TRBV3-1/TRBV3-2|TRBJ1-2
CASSRQTNYGYTF
TGTGCCAGCAGCCGACAGACTAACTATGGCTACACCTTC
>-|TRBD2|TRBV29-1|TRBJ2-3
CSVPSGTSIYF
TGCAGCGTACCATCCGGGACTAGCATTTATTTT
>-|-|TRBV19|TRBJ1-1
CASRVEYQAEAFF
TGTGCCAGTAGGGTCGAATACCAAGCAGAAGCTTTCTTT
>-|TRBD1|TRBV27|TRBJ2-6
CASSSYYTGTGVGANVLTF
TGTGCCAGCAGTTCTTACTACACCGGGACAGGGGTTGGGGCCAACGTCCTGACTTTC
>-|TRBD1|TRBV6-2/TRBV6-3|TRBJ1-5
CASSYFDRENQPQHF
TGTGCCAGCAGTTACTTTGACAGGGAAAATCAGCCCCAGCATTTT